Sequencing of this TCR beta chain was carried out in a study of shared clonotypes between healthy human individuals. Across the whole study: The study used three CD4 naive, three CD4 memory, two CD8 naive and one CD8 memory plate per donor.

The CDR3 is 20 residues long. With 5 bases clipped from V and 3 bases from J, the junction kept 13 bases outside the gene matches. From germline, CDR1 is LGHNA and CDR2 YSLEER. Here immunoSEQ multiplex PCR was the method, and the copy in TCRdb shows in-frame clones only, minus some. The sample lists around 2.3 million clones, approximately 94% occurring once. Donors were healthy HIV-negative adults without recently reported acute infections or vaccinations. CD4+ cells underwent separation, giving CD45RA+ naive and CD45RA-negative memory subsets. V gene TRBV4-3 combines with J gene TRBJ2-1; 16 bases are shared with TRBD2. The sequencing input was naive CD4+ T cells sorted from blood. The subset is: CD45RA+ positively selected. This sequence originates from a man aged 18 to 30 in good health. The CDR3 DNA is TGCGCCAGCAGCTATGGGAGTCCCGGGACTAGCGGGGGGGTCTACAATGAGCAGTTCTTC. Translating gives CASSYGSPGTSGGVYNEQFF.